This T cell receptor (beta chain) was recovered during a study of T cell changes during pregnancy in multiple sclerosis. V lost 1 base and J lost 6, with 16 bases in between. Germline CDR1 and CDR2: LGHNA and YSLEER. CDR3 size: 15 residues. This clone was counted between two and nine times. The repertoire was sequenced with immunoSEQ multiplex PCR; TCRdb's copy has only in-frame clones and lacks some. Among approximately 63,000 clones listed, around 92% were seen once. This receptor was obtained from a female donor in good health, enrolled as a control in a pregnancy study. This chain uses TRBV4-3 with TRBJ2-7; no firm D call. This specimen was peripheral blood, taken in the third trimester of pregnancy. CDR3 in DNA: TGCGCCAGCAGCCAAGTATTTGGTAGTCAATCCGAGCAGTACTTC. This encodes CASSQVFGSQSEQYF.